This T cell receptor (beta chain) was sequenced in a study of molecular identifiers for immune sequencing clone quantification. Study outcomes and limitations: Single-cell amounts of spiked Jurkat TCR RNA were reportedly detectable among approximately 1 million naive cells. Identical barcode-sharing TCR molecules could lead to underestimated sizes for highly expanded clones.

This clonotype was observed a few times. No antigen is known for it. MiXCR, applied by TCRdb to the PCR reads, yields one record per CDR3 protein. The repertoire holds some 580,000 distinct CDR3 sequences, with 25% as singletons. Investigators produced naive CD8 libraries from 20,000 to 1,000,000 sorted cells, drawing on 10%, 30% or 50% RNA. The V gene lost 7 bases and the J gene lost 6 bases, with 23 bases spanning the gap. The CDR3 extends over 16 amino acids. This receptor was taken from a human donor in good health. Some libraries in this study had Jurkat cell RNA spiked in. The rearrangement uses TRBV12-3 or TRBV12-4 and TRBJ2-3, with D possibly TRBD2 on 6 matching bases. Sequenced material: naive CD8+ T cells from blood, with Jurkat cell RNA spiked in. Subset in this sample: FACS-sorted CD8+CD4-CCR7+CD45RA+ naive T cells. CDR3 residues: CASKPLLDYLLDTQYF. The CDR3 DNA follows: TGTGCCAGCAAACCGCTATTGGACTATTTGTTGGATACGCAGTATTTT.